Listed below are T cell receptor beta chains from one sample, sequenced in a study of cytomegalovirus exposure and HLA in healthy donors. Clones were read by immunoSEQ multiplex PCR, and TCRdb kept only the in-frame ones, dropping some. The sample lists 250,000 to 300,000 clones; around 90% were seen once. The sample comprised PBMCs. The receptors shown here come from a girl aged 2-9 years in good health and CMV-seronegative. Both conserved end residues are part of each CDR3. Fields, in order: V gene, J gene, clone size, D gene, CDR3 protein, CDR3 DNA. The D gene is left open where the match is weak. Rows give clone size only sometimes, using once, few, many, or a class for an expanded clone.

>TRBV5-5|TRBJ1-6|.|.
CASSQTGVHSYNSPLHF
TGTGCCAGCAGCCAAACGGGGGTACACTCCTATAATTCACCCCTCCACTTT
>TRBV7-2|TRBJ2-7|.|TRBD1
CASNLVGTGSEQYF
TGTGCCAGCAACTTGGTGGGGACAGGGTCCGAGCAGTACTTC
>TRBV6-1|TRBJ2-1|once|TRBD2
CASHLAGGYNEQFF
TGTGCCAGCCATCTAGCGGGAGGGTACAATGAGCAGTTCTTC
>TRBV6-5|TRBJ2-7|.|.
CASTGRGEQYF
TGTGCCAGCACCGGCCGGGGCGAGCAGTACTTC
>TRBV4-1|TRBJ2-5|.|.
CASSQERSGPGIQYF
TGCGCCAGCAGCCAAGAAAGGTCAGGCCCAGGTATCCAGTACTTC
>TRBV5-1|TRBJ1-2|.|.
CASSLGQVYGYTF
TGCGCCAGCAGCTTGGGACAGGTCTATGGCTACACCTTC
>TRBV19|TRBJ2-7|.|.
CASSNTWAVYEQYF
TGTGCCAGTAGTAATACCTGGGCAGTCTACGAGCAGTACTTC
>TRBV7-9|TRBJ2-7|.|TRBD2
CSSSALISTSGRAYEQYF
TGTTCCAGCAGCGCGCTCATTTCGACTAGCGGGAGGGCTTACGAGCAGTACTTC
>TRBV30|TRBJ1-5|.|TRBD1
CAAAGTAAQPQHF
TGTGCCGCCGCGGGGACAGCGGCTCAGCCCCAGCATTTT
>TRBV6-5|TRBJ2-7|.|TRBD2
CASSYRPTSGFYEQYF
TGTGCCAGCAGTTACCGTCCGACTAGCGGATTCTACGAGCAGTACTTC
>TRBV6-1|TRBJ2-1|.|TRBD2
CASTQAGGRYNEQFF
TGTGCCAGCACCCAAGCGGGGGGGCGATACAATGAGCAGTTCTTC
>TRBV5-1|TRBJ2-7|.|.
CASRLVGRDSYEQYF
TGCGCCAGCAGACTCGTGGGGCGTGACTCCTACGAGCAGTACTTC
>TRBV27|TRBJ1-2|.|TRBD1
CASSLSKTGVRDYTF
TGTGCCAGCAGTTTATCAAAGACAGGGGTGCGAGACTACACCTTC
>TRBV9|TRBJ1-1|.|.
CASSRNGEAFF
TGTGCCAGCAGCCGCAACGGTGAAGCTTTCTTT
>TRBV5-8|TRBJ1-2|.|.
CASSFTGGYTF
TGTGCCAGCAGCTTTACAGGGGGCTACACCTTC
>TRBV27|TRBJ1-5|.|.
CASSFGQDHQPQHF
TGTGCCAGCAGTTTTGGGCAGGATCATCAGCCCCAGCATTTT
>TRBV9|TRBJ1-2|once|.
CASSGSGLYRFGYTF
TGTGCCAGCAGCGGCTCGGGTCTCTATAGGTTTGGCTACACCTTC
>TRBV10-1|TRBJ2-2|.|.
CASSEQRVGELFF
TGCGCCAGCAGTGAACAGCGGGTCGGGGAGCTGTTTTTT
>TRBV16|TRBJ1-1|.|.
CASSQPTWSAEAFF
TGTGCCAGCAGCCAACCCACTTGGTCCGCTGAAGCTTTCTTT
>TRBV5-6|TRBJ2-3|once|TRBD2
CASSLQLAGEITDTQYF
TGTGCCAGCAGCTTACAACTAGCGGGGGAGATCACAGATACGCAGTATTTT
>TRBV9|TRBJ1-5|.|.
CASSLGLGNQPQHF
TGTGCCAGCAGCCTTGGACTCGGCAATCAGCCCCAGCATTTT
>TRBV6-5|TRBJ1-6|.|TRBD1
CASSSDWTGDNSPLHF
TGTGCCAGCAGTTCTGACTGGACAGGTGATAATTCACCCCTCCACTTT
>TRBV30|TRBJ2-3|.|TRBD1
CAWSHRWDREVTDTQYF
TGTGCCTGGAGCCACCGTTGGGACAGGGAGGTAACAGATACGCAGTATTTT
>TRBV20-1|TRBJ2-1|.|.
CSARDTPEQFF
TGCAGTGCTAGAGATACACCGGAGCAGTTCTTC
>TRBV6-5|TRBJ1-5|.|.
CASSSGISQPQHF
TGTGCCAGCAGCTCAGGGATCTCACAGCCCCAGCATTTT
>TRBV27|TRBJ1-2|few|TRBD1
CASSRQGAYYGYTF
TGTGCCAGCAGTCGACAGGGTGCCTACTATGGCTACACCTTC
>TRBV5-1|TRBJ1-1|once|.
CASSSNTGLEAFF
TGCGCCAGCAGCTCAAATACGGGACTTGAAGCTTTCTTT
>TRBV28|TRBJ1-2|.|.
CASSSPGGANYGYTF
TGTGCCAGCAGTTCGCCGGGGGGGGCTAACTATGGCTACACCTTC
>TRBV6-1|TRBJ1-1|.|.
CASSETPGGTEAFF
TGTGCCAGCAGTGAAACCCCCGGGGGCACTGAAGCTTTCTTT
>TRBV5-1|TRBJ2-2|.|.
CASSWYGTSNTGELFF
TGCGCCAGCAGCTGGTACGGGACTTCGAACACCGGGGAGCTGTTTTTT
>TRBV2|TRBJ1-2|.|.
CASSERQLLNYGYTF
TGTGCCAGCAGTGAAAGACAGCTATTAAACTATGGCTACACCTTC
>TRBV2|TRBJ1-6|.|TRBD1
CASSEGEGGQALWGSPLHF
TGTGCCAGCAGTGAAGGAGAGGGAGGACAGGCCCTATGGGGTTCACCCCTCCACTTT
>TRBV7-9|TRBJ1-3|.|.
CASSLRGRSSGNTIYF
TGTGCCAGCAGCTTGCGTGGCCGGAGCTCTGGAAACACCATATATTTT
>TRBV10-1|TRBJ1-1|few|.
CASSETGLRQAFF
TGCGCCAGCAGTGAGACAGGGCTACGCCAAGCTTTCTTT
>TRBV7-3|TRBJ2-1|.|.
CASSSARGNEQFF
TGTGCCAGCAGCTCCGCCAGGGGCAATGAGCAGTTCTTC
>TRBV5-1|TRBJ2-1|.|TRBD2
CASSFTSGGALEQFF
TGCGCCAGCAGCTTCACTAGCGGGGGGGCCCTTGAGCAGTTCTTC
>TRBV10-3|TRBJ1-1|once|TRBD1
CAIREGTGTSNTEAFF
TGTGCCATCAGGGAGGGGACAGGCACCTCCAACACTGAAGCTTTCTTT
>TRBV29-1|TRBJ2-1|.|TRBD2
CSVGRTSLKLVDNEQFF
TGCAGCGTGGGAAGGACTAGCCTAAAACTCGTCGACAATGAGCAGTTCTTC
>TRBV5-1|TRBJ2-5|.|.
CASGLRELGETQYF
TGCGCCAGTGGTTTAAGGGAGCTTGGGGAGACCCAGTACTTC
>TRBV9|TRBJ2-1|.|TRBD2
CASSVAGAPYNEQFF
TGTGCCAGCAGCGTCGCGGGAGCCCCCTACAATGAGCAGTTCTTC
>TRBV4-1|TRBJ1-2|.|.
CASSLTEGAANYGYTF
TGCGCCAGCAGCCTAACGGAGGGCGCCGCTAACTATGGCTACACCTTC
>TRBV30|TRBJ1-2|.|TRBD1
CAWSGQGARSYTF
TGTGCCTGGAGTGGGCAGGGGGCACGGAGCTACACCTTC
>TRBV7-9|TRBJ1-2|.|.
CASSSRVTADYGYTF
TGTGCCAGCAGCTCCCGAGTGACAGCAGACTATGGCTACACCTTC
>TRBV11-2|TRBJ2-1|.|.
CAAGRTADNEQFF
TGTGCCGCAGGACGGACAGCCGACAATGAGCAGTTCTTC
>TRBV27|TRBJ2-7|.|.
CASSSPTASSYEQYF
TGTGCCAGCAGTTCCCCGACAGCGAGCTCCTACGAGCAGTACTTC
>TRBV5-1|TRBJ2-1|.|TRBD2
CASSWGTSGSIGNEQFF
TGCGCCAGCAGCTGGGGGACTAGCGGGAGTATTGGCAATGAGCAGTTCTTC
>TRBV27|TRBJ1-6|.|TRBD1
CASSLTPEAGTGYSPLHF
TGTGCCAGCAGTTTAACTCCGGAAGCCGGGACAGGGTATTCACCCCTCCACTTT
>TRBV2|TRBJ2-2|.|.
CASSEWRGTGELFF
TGTGCCAGCAGTGAGTGGCGGGGAACCGGGGAGCTGTTTTTT
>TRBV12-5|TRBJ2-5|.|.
CANGLDLQETQYF
TGTGCTAATGGTCTGGACTTACAAGAGACCCAGTACTTC
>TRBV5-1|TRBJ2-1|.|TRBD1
CASSPETGGIKYLAYNEQFF
TGCGCCAGCAGCCCGGAGACAGGGGGTATAAAGTACTTAGCGTACAATGAGCAGTTCTTC
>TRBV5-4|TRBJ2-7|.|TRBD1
CASSPGTGLSYEQYF
TGTGCCAGCAGCCCAGGGACAGGGCTTTCTTACGAGCAGTACTTC
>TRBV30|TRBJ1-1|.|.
CAWSGGNTEAFF
TGTGCCTGGAGTGGCGGGAACACTGAAGCTTTCTTT
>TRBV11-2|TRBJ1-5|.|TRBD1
CASSRRDRSPQPQHF
TGTGCCAGCAGCCGCCGGGACAGGTCGCCTCAGCCCCAGCATTTT
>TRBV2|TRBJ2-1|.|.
CASSENTGGNEQFF
TGTGCCAGCAGTGAAAATACAGGCGGCAATGAGCAGTTCTTC
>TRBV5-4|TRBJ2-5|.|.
CASSFAAGGSAQYF
TGTGCCAGCAGCTTTGCGGCTGGCGGGTCGGCCCAGTACTTC
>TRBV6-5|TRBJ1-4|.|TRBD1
CASSHGTGNEKLFF
TGTGCCAGCAGCCACGGGACAGGGAATGAAAAACTGTTTTTT
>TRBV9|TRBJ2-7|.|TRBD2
CASSVGVGTSGGTTYEQYF
TGTGCCAGCAGCGTAGGAGTGGGGACTAGCGGGGGGACGACCTACGAGCAGTACTTC
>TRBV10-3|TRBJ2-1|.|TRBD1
CAISELRTGGYNEQFF
TGTGCCATCAGTGAGTTGCGGACAGGGGGATACAATGAGCAGTTCTTC